This entry lists 7 T cell receptor beta chains sequenced from one sample in a study of identical twins. In TCRdb, the 5' RACE reads were re-called with MiXCR into one record per CDR3 protein. In the table there are some 900,000 distinct CDR3 sequences, about 12% of which are singletons. These data were also reused for a study on yellow fever vaccine responses in identical twins.

Sequencing input: PBMCs. These receptors all stem from a woman younger than 30 in good health.

This clonotype was seen only a few times. The V call is TRBV7-8, the J call TRBJ2-2; perhaps TRBD1 as D (6 bases). The CDR3 length is 16 residues. The V gene's germline CDR1 is SGHVS and CDR2 FQNEAQ. V shed 5 bases and J shed 1 base, with 14 bases lying between them. The CDR3 reads CASSVPGHLNTGELFF. In DNA, the CDR3 is TGTGCCAGCAGCGTGCCGGGACACTTGAACACCGGGGAGCTGTTTTTT. The variable domain in full, with the rest retrieved from reference TRBV7-8 and TRBJ2-2, is GAGVSQSPRYKVAKRGQDVALRCDPISGHVSLFWYQQALGQGPEFLTYFQNEAQLDKSGLPSDRFFAERPEGSVSTLKIQRTQQEDSAVYLCASSVPGHLNTGELFFGEGSRLTVL.

The sample holds a few counts of this clonotype. The gene calls are TRBV5-1 and TRBJ1-4; D unresolved. The CDR3 runs to 13 residues. V dropped 0 bases and J dropped 8 bases, with 8 bases sitting between them. Per germline, CDR1 SGHRS and CDR2 YFSETQ. CDR3 loop: CASSLEVHEKLFF. The CDR3 region has the DNA TGCGCCAGCAGCTTGGAGGTGCACGAAAAACTGTTTTTT.

Many counts were recorded for this clonotype. The chain has TRBV4-1 and TRBJ1-2; the match to TRBD1 covers 7 bases. The CDR3 runs to 15 residues. The V segment lost 4 bases and the J segment 0 bases; nucleotides outside the gene matches: 5. Germline assignment: CDR1 MGHRA and CDR2 YSYEKL. The CDR3 protein is CASSLTGAANYGYTF. CDR3 nucleotide sequence: TGCGCCAGCAGCCTTACAGGGGCAGCTAACTATGGCTACACCTTC.

The gene calls are TRBV14 and TRBJ2-5; no reliable D call. The CDR3 length is 14 residues. Germline V gene data show CDR1 as SGHDN and CDR2 as FVKESK. The V gene lost 1 base and the J gene lost 1 base, with 7 bases spanning the gap. CDR3 region: CASSQAAAQETQYF. Written as DNA, the CDR3 is TGTGCCAGCAGCCAAGCGGCAGCCCAAGAGACCCAGTACTTC.

The chain joins TRBV18 to TRBJ2-5; tentatively, D is TRBD1 or TRBD2 (5 bases each). This CDR3 has 17 residues. Trimming took 0 bases from V and 1 from J, leaving 15 bases between them. The germline V gene encodes CDR1 KGHSH and CDR2 LQKENI. The CDR3 loop is CASSPPTPGQGQETQYF. The CDR3 DNA is TGTGCCAGCTCACCACCGACACCGGGGCAGGGCCAAGAGACCCAGTACTTC.

The rearrangement joins TRBV28 to TRBJ2-5; 12 bases are shared with TRBD1. This CDR3 comprises 16 residues. CDR1 and CDR2 from the germline V gene are MDHEN and SYDVKM. The junction had 3 bases not matched to a gene; V was cut back by 2 bases and J by 2 bases. The CDR3 DNA follows: TGTGCCAGCAGTTTACCGGGACAGGGGGCTCAAGAGACCCAGTACTTC. This encodes CASSLPGQGAQETQYF.

The chain couples TRBV12-3 or TRBV12-4 to TRBJ2-3; D perhaps matches TRBD1 (6 bases). The CDR3 spans 14 residues. The V end was cut by 7 bases, the J end by 6 bases, with 17 bases between. CDR3 DNA sequence: TGTGCCAGCACCCCAGGGGACCTCTGGGATACGCAGTATTTT. The encoded protein is CASTPGDLWDTQYF.